Each of the 26 T cell receptor beta chains below was sequenced from the same sample in a study of T cells in Graves' hyperthyroidism and ophthalmopathy. Regions amplified from RNA transcripts were the TCR beta CDR3 regions. With the HTBI primer set, the TCR CDR3 went through a first round of RT-PCR. A single record per CDR3 protein comes from TCRdb applying MiXCR to the multiplex PCR reads. The top ten clones hold 15% to 20% of a sample with roughly 570,000 distinct CDR3 sequences, approximately 44% of them seen once. The sequencing input was peripheral blood or thyroid tissue (not recorded which). The source of these receptors is an adult woman with Graves' disease, either hyperthyroidism or ophthalmopathy (not recorded which).

Ten or more counts support this clonotype. This chain uses TRBV12-3 or TRBV12-4 with TRBJ1-2; the D is unclear. Trimming left V 3 bases short and J 3 bases short, with 8 bases between. CDR3 length: 13 residues. In nucleotides, the CDR3 is TGTGCCAGCAGTTTGGCAGACTACTATGGCTACACCTTC. This translates into CASSLADYYGYTF.

V gene TRBV20-1 combines with J gene TRBJ2-7, with TRBD2 identical over 10 bases. With V trimmed by 4 bases and J by 4 bases, 7 bases remained unmatched. The CDR3 is 14 amino acids. Germline V gene data show CDR1 as DFQATT and CDR2 as SNEGSKA (reference sequence). This CDR3 is CSAKQMTSGYEQYF. DNA of the CDR3: TGCAGTGCTAAACAAATGACTAGCGGGTACGAGCAGTACTTC.

At least ten counts were recorded for this clonotype. J is TRBJ2-2 and V is TRBV24-1, with D tentatively TRBD1 or TRBD2 (6 bases each). The ends were cut back, 3 bases at V and 6 bases at J, with 13 bases in the middle. Germline CDR1 is KGHDR and CDR2 is SFDVKD. The CDR3 runs to 15 residues. CDR3 DNA: TGTGCCACCAGTGATGCTAACAGGGAGGCCGGGGAGCTGTTTTTT. It yields the protein CATSDANREAGELFF.

CDR3 bases: TGTGCCAGCAGCACGCGTTTTGGGCAGCCCCAGCATTTT. Amino acid sequence: CASSTRFGQPQHF. The V call is TRBV7-9, the J call TRBJ1-5, with D uncertain. This CDR3 comprises 13 residues. V lost 5 bases, J lost 7 bases, and 12 bases lay in between. Germline loops: CDR1 SEHNR, CDR2 FQNEAQ (reference sequence).

The chain combines TRBV20-1 with TRBJ2-6; no reliable D call. The germline V gene encodes CDR1 DFQATT and CDR2 SNEGSKA (reference sequence). The ends were cut back, 6 bases at V and 4 bases at J, with 7 bases in the middle. This CDR3 comprises 12 residues. The CDR3 DNA sequence: TGCAGTGCGAGTCGGGGGGCCAACGTCCTGACTTTC. Encoded protein: CSASRGANVLTF.

The chain is built from TRBV20-1 and TRBJ2-2; 11 positions match TRBD2. The CDR3 consists of 22 residues. The germline V gene encodes CDR1 DFQATT and CDR2 SNEGSKA (reference sequence). The trim removed 0 bases at V and 5 bases at J, leaving 23 bases unmatched. The CDR3 spells CSARDRRARLAGFRERTGELFF. CDR3 nucleotides: TGCAGTGCTAGAGATCGGAGGGCAAGACTAGCGGGATTTCGGGAGAGGACCGGGGAGCTGTTTTTT.

This clonotype has at least ten counts. The J gene is TRBJ2-7, the V gene TRBV6-1, with 12 bases identical to TRBD1. Trimming at V came to 1 base and at J to 6 bases, leaving 4 bases not matched to a gene. The CDR3 contains 15 residues. CDR1 MNHNS and CDR2 SASEGT come from the germline V gene. The CDR3 here is CASSEEGQGAVEQYF. Written as DNA, the CDR3 is TGTGCCAGCAGTGAAGAGGGACAGGGGGCTGTCGAGCAGTACTTC.

With respect to this clonotype: One end of the junction is discordant with germline, which a read error may explain. The chain couples TRBV7-7 to TRBJ2-5, with D possibly called TRBD1 or TRBD2 (5 bases each). Germline assignment: CDR1 SSHAT and CDR2 FNYEAQ (reference sequence). This CDR3 is built from 15 residues. CDR3 sequence: CASSLAWGKQETQYF. In DNA, the CDR3 is TGTGCTAGCAGCTTAGCGTGGGGGAAGCAAGAGACCCAGTACTTC.

This clonotype was seen repeatedly, ten times or more. The chain couples TRBV15 to TRBJ2-7, with 8 bases that match TRBD1. The CDR3 runs 15 residues. CDR1 and CDR2 (germline): LNHNV, YYDKDF (reference sequence). J was trimmed by 1 base and V by 5 bases; bases with no gene match: 7. The CDR3 sequence is CATSSTGETSYEQYF. For the CDR3, the DNA is TGTGCCACCAGCTCGACAGGGGAAACTTCCTACGAGCAGTACTTC.

V and J are TRBV20-1 and TRBJ2-7, with D possibly matching TRBD2 (6 bases). The CDR3 runs to 12 residues. The ends were cut back, 3 bases at V and 3 bases at J, with 9 bases in the middle. CDR1 is DFQATT, CDR2 SNEGSKA, per germline (reference sequence). This chain's CDR3 is CSAREGFYEQYF. In nucleotides, the CDR3 is TGCAGTGCTAGGGAGGGTTTCTACGAGCAGTACTTC.

J is TRBJ2-7 and V is TRBV20-1, with a weak D call TRBD1 (6 bases). Per the germline V gene, CDR1 is DFQATT and CDR2 is SNEGSKA (reference sequence). V was shortened by 6 bases and J by 0 bases, with 21 bases between the two germline ends. The CDR3 loop spans 16 amino acids. The CDR3 is CSASSVLAGDSYEQYF. The CDR3 DNA reads as TGCAGTGCCAGCAGTGTCCTTGCAGGGGACTCCTACGAGCAGTACTTC.

The chain links TRBV20-1 to TRBJ1-5; D not resolved. Germline V gives CDR1 DFQATT, CDR2 SNEGSKA (reference sequence). V shed 0 bases and J shed 11 bases, with 17 bases lying between them. The CDR3 totals 14 residues. The CDR3 protein is CSARDLSGSETQHF. As DNA, the CDR3 is TGCAGTGCTAGAGATTTGAGCGGGAGTGAGACCCAGCATTTT.

In its sample, this clonotype was seen many times. The V gene is TRBV12-3 or TRBV12-4, the J gene TRBJ2-7; TRBD2 matches 13 bases. The length of the CDR3 is 17 residues. The V segment lost 7 bases and the J segment 1 base; nucleotides outside the gene matches: 10. The CDR3 DNA sequence: TGTGCCAGCAAGAACACTAGCGGGAGGGCCAGGTCCTACGAGCAGTACTTC. Protein product: CASKNTSGRARSYEQYF.

In this sample, this clonotype turned up many times. The chain couples TRBV20-1 to TRBJ1-1; D ambiguous. V was cut by 3 bases and J by 2 bases, with 16 bases left in between. The CDR3 covers 15 residues. Germline V gene data show CDR1 as DFQATT and CDR2 as SNEGSKA (reference sequence). The CDR3 reads CSASGDLRFNTEAFF. For the CDR3, the DNA is TGCAGTGCTAGTGGGGATCTAAGGTTTAACACTGAAGCTTTCTTT.

This clonotype was recorded many times. J is TRBJ2-7 and V is TRBV7-9, with 9 bases fitting TRBD1. The CDR3 sequence is 15 residues long. Germline values: CDR1 SEHNR, CDR2 FQNEAQ (reference sequence). V shed 5 bases, J shed 6 bases, and the junction held 11 bases outside the gene matches. This CDR3 reads CASSTGTGITFEQYF. The CDR3 DNA reads as TGTGCCAGCAGCACCGGGACAGGGATAACATTCGAGCAGTACTTC.

This clonotype was detected many times. The chain is built from TRBV5-1 and TRBJ2-5; maybe TRBD2 (6 bases). This CDR3 has 15 amino acids. The germline CDR1 and CDR2 sequences are SGHRS and YFSETQ. Trimming shortened V by 1 base and J by 1 base, and 11 bases separated the two germline ends. Here the CDR3 reads CASSLYREPQETQYF. In DNA form, the CDR3 reads TGCGCCAGCAGCTTGTATCGGGAGCCCCAAGAGACCCAGTACTTC.

In this sample, this clonotype turned up many times. This chain connects TRBV14 to TRBJ2-5; no reliable D call. From germline, CDR1 is SGHDN and CDR2 FVKESK. This CDR3 has 12 amino acids. The V end lost 1 base, the J end lost 7 bases, and 7 bases lay between the germline ends. The CDR3 sequence is CASSQGEVTQYF. The CDR3 nucleotides read TGTGCCAGCAGCCAAGGGGAAGTGACCCAGTACTTC.

This clonotype was recorded at least ten times. The V call is TRBV28, the J call TRBJ2-5, with D perhaps matching TRBD2 (6 bases). The CDR3 extends over 15 amino acids. Germline V gene sequence: CDR1 MDHEN, CDR2 SYDVKM. V shed 2 bases and J shed 5 bases, with 15 bases lying between them. Here the CDR3 reads CASSLRREAWETQYF. CDR3 in DNA: TGTGCCAGCAGTTTACGAAGGGAGGCGTGGGAGACCCAGTACTTC.

The genes are TRBV15 and TRBJ1-2; a possible D gene is TRBD1 (5 bases). Germline CDR1 and CDR2: LNHNV and YYDKDF (reference sequence). V was clipped by 3 bases and J by 7 bases, with 18 bases between them. The CDR3 loop spans 15 amino acids. Here the CDR3 reads CATSSPPDNRGGYTF. The CDR3 DNA sequence: TGTGCCACCAGCAGCCCCCCGGACAATCGGGGTGGCTACACCTTC.

This chain uses TRBV15 with TRBJ2-7; a possible D gene is TRBD1 (6 bases). V was trimmed by 3 bases and J by 3 bases, leaving 15 bases between them. The length of the CDR3 is 15 residues. Germline-derived CDR1 and CDR2 are LNHNV and YYDKDF (reference sequence). The CDR3 region is CATSSETGLVYEQYF. In DNA form, the CDR3 reads TGTGCCACCAGCAGTGAAACAGGGTTGGTCTACGAGCAGTACTTC.

This clonotype was detected many times. The gene calls are TRBV20-1 and TRBJ1-1; D ambiguous. The CDR3 extends over 13 amino acids. From germline, CDR1 is DFQATT and CDR2 SNEGSKA (reference sequence). Trimming stripped 7 bases from V and 7 bases from J, with 19 bases between. Written as DNA, the CDR3 is TGCAGTGTCCCAGGACTCTCCGCTGTTGAAGCTTTCTTT. Translated: CSVPGLSAVEAFF.

The chain joins TRBV2 to TRBJ1-5; possible D gene TRBD1, 5 bases. Trimming took off 6 bases at V and 0 bases at J, with 12 bases between the two ends. Germline CDR1 reads SNHLY; CDR2 reads FYNNEI. The CDR3 length is 15 residues. CDR3 sequence: CASRDQGLSNQPQHF. The DNA for the CDR3 is TGTGCCAGCAGGGACCAGGGCCTTAGCAATCAGCCCCAGCATTTT. Supplemented by reference TRBV2 and TRBJ1-5, the full variable domain reads EPEVTQTPSHQVTQMGQEVILRCVPISNHLYFYWYRQILGQKVEFLVSFYNNEISEKSEIFDDQFSVERPDGSNFTLKIRSTKLEDSAMYFCASRDQGLSNQPQHFGDGTRLSIL.

About this clonotype: A much larger clone lies one base from this, so it may be a read error. The chain joins TRBV6-6 to TRBJ1-1; D gene unclear. Trimming stripped 8 bases from V and 6 bases from J, with 13 bases between. The CDR3 is 12 amino acids. CDR1 is MNHNY, CDR2 SVGAGI, per germline (reference sequence). The CDR3 DNA reads TGTGCCAGCCTCTTTGGCAGACCTGAAGCTTTCTTT. Amino acids: CASLFGRPEAFF.

This clonotype has ten or more counts. The rearrangement uses TRBV10-3 and TRBJ1-1, with unresolved D. In germline, CDR1 is ENHRY, CDR2 SYGVKD. The CDR3 consists of 13 residues. V shed 4 bases and J shed 4 bases, with 10 bases lying between them. The CDR3 bases are TGTGCCATCAGTGTTCAGGACGTCACTGAAGCTTTCTTT. Translating gives CAISVQDVTEAFF.

This clonotype was found many times. The chain recombines TRBV6-5 with TRBJ2-7; D is perhaps TRBD1 or TRBD2 (6 bases each). Germline lookup yields CDR1 MNHEY and CDR2 SVGAGI. The CDR3 extends over 14 amino acids. Trimming removed 6 bases from V and 6 bases from J, with 18 bases in between. This chain's CDR3 is CASRRLRGPAEQYF. DNA of the CDR3: TGTGCCAGCAGGAGGCTCCGGGGGCCTGCCGAGCAGTACTTC.

V is TRBV9 and J is TRBJ1-3; D possibly corresponds to TRBD1 (6 bases). The germline V gene encodes CDR1 SGDLS and CDR2 YYNGEE. The CDR3 sequence is 17 residues long. V was pared by 0 bases and J by 2 bases, with 15 bases between. The CDR3 region has the DNA TGTGCCAGCAGCGTAGTAGCGGGAGAGGGGGCTGGAAACACCATATATTTT. It yields the protein CASSVVAGEGAGNTIYF.